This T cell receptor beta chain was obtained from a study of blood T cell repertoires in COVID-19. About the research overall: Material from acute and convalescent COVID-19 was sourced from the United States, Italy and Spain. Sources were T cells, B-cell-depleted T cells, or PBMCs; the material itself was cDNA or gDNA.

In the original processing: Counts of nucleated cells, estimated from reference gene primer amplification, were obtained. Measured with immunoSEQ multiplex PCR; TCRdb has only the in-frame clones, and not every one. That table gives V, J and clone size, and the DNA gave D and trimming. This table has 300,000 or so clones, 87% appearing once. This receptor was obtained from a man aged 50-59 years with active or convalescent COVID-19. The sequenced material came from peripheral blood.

CDR3 sequence reads: CASSLDRGLKETQYF. For the CDR3, the DNA is TGTGCCAGCAGCCTGGACAGGGGGCTTAAAGAGACCCAGTACTTC. This chain joins TRBV5-4 and TRBJ2-5; TRBD1 agrees at 11 bases. CDR1 is SGHNT and CDR2 is YYREEE in the germline V gene (reference sequence). The trim removed 4 bases at V and 3 bases at J, leaving 5 bases unmatched. The CDR3 sequence is 15 residues long.